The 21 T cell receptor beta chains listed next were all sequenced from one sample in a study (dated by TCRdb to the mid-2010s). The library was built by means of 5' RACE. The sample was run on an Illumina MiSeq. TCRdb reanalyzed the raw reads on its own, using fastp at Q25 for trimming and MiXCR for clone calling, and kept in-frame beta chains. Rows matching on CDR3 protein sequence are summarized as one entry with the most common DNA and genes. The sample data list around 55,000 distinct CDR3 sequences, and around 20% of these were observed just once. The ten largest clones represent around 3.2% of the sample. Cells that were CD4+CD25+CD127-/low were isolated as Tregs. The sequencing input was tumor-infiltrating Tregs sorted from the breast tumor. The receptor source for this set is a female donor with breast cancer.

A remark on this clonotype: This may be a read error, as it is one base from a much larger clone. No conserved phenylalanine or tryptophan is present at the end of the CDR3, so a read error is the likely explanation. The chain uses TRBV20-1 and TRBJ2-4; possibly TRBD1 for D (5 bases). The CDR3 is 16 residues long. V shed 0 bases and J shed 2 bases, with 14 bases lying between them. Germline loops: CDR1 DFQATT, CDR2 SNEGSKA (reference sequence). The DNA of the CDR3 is TGCAGTGCTAGAGATCCTGCCGCAGGGCCCAAAAACATTCAGTACGTC. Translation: CSARDPAAGPKNIQYV.

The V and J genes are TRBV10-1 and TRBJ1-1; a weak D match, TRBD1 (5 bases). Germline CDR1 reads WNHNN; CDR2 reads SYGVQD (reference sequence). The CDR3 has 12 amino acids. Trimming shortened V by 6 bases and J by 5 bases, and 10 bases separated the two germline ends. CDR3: CASSRDGTEAFF. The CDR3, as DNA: TGCGCCAGCAGCAGGGATGGGACTGAAGCTTTCTTT.

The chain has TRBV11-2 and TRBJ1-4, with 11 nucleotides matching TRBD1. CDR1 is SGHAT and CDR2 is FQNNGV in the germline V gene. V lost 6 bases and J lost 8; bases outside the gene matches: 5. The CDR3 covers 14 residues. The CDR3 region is CASSQDRGREKLFF. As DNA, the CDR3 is TGTGCCAGCAGTCAGGACAGGGGGCGGGAAAAACTGTTTTTT.

The CDR3 DNA reads TGTGCCAGCAGCCCCCGACTAGCAAGAGTACGTGACGGGGAGCTGTTTTTT. As protein: CASSPRLARVRDGELFF. The V gene is TRBV7-7, the J gene TRBJ2-2, with TRBD2 matching 7 bases. There are 17 residues in the CDR3. The trim removed 5 bases at V and 7 bases at J, leaving 16 bases unmatched. The germline V gene has CDR1 SSHAT and CDR2 FNYEAQ (reference sequence). Combining the CDR3 with reference TRBV7-7 and TRBJ2-2 gives the whole variable domain GAGVSQSPRYKVTKRGQDVTLRCDPISSHATLYWYQQALGQGPEFLTYFNYEAQPDKSGLPSDRFSAERPEGSISTLTIQRTEQRDSAMYRCASSPRLARVRDGELFFGEGSRLTVL.

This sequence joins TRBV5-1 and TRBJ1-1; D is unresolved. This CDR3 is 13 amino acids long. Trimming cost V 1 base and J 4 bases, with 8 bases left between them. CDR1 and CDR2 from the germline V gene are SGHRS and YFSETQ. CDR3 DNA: TGCGCCAGCAGCTTGAATGAGCGCACTGAAGCTTTCTTT. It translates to CASSLNERTEAFF. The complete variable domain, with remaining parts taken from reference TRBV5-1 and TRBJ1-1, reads KAGVTQTPRYLIKTRGQQVTLSCSPISGHRSVSWYQQTPGQGLQFLFEYFSETQRNKGNFPGRFSGRQFSNSRSEMNVSTLELGDSALYLCASSLNERTEAFFGQGTRLTVV.

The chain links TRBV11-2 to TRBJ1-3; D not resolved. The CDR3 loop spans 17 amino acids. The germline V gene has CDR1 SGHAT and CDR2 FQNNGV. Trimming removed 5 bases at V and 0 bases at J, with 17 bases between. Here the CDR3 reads CASSPILRSSSGNTIYF. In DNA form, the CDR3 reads TGTGCCAGCAGCCCCATTCTTCGGTCGAGCTCTGGAAACACCATATATTTT.

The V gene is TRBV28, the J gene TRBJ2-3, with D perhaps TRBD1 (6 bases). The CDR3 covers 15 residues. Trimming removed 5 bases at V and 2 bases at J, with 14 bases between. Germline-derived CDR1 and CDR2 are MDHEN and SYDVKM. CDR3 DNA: TGTGCCAGCAGTGGACCAGGGGCAGCCACAGATACGCAGTATTTT. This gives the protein CASSGPGAATDTQYF. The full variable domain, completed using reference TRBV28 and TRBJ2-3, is DVKVTQSSRYLVKRTGEKVFLECVQDMDHENMFWYRQDPGLGLRLIYFSYDVKMKEKGDIPEGYSVSREKKERFSLILESASTNQTSMYLCASSGPGAATDTQYFGPGTRLTVL.

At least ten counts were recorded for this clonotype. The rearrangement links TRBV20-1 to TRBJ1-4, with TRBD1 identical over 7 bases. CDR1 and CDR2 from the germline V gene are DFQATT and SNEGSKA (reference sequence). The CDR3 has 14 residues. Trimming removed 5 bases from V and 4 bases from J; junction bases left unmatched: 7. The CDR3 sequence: CSASDRANNEKLFF. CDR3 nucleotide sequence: TGCAGTGCTTCCGACAGGGCAAATAATGAAAAACTGTTTTTT.

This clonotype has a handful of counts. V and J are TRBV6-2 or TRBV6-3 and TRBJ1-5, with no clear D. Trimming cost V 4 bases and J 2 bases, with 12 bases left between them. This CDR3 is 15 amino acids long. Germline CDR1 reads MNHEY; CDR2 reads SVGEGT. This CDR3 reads CASSSGESRNQPQHF. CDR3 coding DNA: TGTGCCAGCAGTTCTGGGGAGAGCCGCAATCAGCCCCAGCATTTT.

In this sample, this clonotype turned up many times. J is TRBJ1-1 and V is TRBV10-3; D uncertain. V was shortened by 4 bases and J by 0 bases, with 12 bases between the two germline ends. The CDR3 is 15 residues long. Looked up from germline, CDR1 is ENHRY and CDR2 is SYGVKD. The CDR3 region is CAISVSAIMNTEAFF. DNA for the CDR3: TGTGCCATCAGTGTATCAGCAATCATGAACACTGAAGCTTTCTTT.

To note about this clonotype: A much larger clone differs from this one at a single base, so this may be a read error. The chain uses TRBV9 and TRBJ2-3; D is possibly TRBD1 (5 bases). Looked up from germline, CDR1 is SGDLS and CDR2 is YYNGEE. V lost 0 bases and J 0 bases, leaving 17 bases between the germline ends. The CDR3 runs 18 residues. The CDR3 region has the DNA TGTGCCAGCAGCGTAGGCCTTCGGGCAGGGCCAAGCACAGATACGCAGTATTTT. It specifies CASSVGLRAGPSTDTQYF.

The CDR3 DNA sequence: TGTGCCAGCAGTCCCCTTGGTGGGGCCAACGTCCTGACTTTC. Translation: CASSPLGGANVLTF. This rearrangement joins TRBV6-2 or TRBV6-3 to TRBJ2-6; D is ambiguous. Germline V gene lookup returns CDR1 MNHEY and CDR2 SVGEGT. The length of the CDR3 is 14 residues. V shed 5 bases and J shed 3 bases, with 8 bases lying between them.

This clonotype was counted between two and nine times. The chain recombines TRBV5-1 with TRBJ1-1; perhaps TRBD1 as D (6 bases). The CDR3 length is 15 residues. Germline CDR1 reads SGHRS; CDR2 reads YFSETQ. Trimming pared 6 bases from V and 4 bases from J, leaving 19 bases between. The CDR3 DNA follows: TGCGCCAGCACCCTAGGACAGACTGAAACCACTGAAGCTTTCTTT. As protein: CASTLGQTETTEAFF.

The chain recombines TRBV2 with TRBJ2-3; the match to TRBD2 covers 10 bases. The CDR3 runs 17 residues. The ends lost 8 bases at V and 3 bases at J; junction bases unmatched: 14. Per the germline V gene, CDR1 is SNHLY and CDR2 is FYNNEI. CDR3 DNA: TGTGCCAGCCGGCTGAGCGGGGGGGCCTTTTTGACAGATACGCAGTATTTT. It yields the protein CASRLSGGAFLTDTQYF.

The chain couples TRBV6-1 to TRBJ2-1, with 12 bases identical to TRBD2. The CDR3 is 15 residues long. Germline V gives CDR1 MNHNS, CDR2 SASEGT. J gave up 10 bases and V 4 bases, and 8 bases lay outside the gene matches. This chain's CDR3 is CASSASTSGGKEQFF. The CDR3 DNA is TGTGCCAGCAGTGCCTCGACTAGCGGGGGCAAGGAGCAGTTCTTC.

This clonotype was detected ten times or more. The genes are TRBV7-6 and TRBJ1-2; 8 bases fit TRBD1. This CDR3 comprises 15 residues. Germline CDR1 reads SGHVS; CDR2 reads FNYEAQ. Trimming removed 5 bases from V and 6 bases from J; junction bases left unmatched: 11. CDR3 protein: CASSRRQGTADGYTF. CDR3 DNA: TGTGCCAGCAGCCGCCGACAGGGGACAGCGGATGGCTACACCTTC. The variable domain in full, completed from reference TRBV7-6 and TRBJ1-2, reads GAGVSQSPRYKVTKRGQDVALRCDPISGHVSLYWYRQALGQGPEFLTYFNYEAQQDKSGLPNDRFSAERPEGSISTLTIQRTEQRDSAMYRCASSRRQGTADGYTFGSGTRLTVV.

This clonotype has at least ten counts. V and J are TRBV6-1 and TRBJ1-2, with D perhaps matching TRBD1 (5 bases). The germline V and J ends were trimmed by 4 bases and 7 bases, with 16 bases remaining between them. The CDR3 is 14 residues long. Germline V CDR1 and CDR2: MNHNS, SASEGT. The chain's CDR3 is CASSGGDSLGGYTF. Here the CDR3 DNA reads TGTGCCAGCAGTGGTGGGGACTCCTTAGGTGGCTACACCTTC.

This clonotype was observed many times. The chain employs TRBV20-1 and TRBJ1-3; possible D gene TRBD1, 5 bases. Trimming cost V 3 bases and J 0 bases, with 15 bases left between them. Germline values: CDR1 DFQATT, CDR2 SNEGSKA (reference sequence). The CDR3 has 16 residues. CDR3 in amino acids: CSASRGTPNSGNTIYF. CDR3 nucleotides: TGCAGTGCTAGTAGGGGTACACCCAACTCTGGAAACACCATATATTTT.

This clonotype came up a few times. CDR3 sequence (DNA): TGCGCCAGCAGCTTGAGGTTGGGACAGAATTCACCCCTCCACTTT. Translated, it gives CASSLRLGQNSPLHF. This chain connects TRBV5-1 to TRBJ1-6, with 7 bases matching TRBD1. The J segment lost 7 bases and the V segment lost 1 base, leaving 5 bases of the junction unmatched. The CDR3 length is 15 residues. The V gene's germline CDR1 is SGHRS and CDR2 YFSETQ.

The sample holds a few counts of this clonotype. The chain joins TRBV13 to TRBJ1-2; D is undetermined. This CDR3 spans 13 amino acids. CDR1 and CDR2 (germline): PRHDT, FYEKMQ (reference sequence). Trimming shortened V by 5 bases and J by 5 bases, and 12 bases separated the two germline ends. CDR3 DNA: TGTGCCAGCAGCCAGGAAAGACTTTATGGCTACACCTTC. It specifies CASSQERLYGYTF.

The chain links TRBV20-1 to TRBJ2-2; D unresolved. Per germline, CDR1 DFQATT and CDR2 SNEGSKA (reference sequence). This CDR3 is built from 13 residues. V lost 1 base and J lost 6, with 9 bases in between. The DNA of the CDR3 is TGCAGTGCTAGAGGGAGCAAGCCCGGGGAGCTGTTTTTT. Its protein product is CSARGSKPGELFF.